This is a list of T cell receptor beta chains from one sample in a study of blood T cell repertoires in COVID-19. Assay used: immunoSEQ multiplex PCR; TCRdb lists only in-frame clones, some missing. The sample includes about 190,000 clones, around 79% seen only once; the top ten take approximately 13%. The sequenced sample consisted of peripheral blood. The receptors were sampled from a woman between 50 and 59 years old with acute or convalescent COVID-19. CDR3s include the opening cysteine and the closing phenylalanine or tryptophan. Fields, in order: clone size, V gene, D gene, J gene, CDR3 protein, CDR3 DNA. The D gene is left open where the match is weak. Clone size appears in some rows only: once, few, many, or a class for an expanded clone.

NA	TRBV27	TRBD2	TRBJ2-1	CASSSGGAYNEQFF	TGTGCCAGCAGTAGCGGGGGGGCCTACAATGAGCAGTTCTTC
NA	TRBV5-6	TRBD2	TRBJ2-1	CASSLKGTSVEQFF	TGTGCCAGCAGCTTAAAAGGGACTAGTGTTGAGCAGTTCTTC
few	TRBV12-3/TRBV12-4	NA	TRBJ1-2	CASIGLERGYTF	TGTGCCAGCATCGGACTCGAGCGAGGCTACACCTTC
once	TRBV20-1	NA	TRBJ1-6	CSASDVLNSPLHF	TGCAGTGCTAGTGACGTGTTGAATTCACCCCTCCACTTT
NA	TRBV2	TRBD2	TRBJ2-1	CASIPGLASGGNEQFF	TGTGCCAGCATCCCCGGACTAGCCTCGGGAGGAAATGAGCAGTTCTTC
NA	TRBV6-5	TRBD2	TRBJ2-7	CASSYSSGRTGEQYF	TGTGCCAGCAGTTACTCTAGCGGGAGAACAGGAGAGCAGTACTTC
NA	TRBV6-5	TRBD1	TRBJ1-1	CASRLTGVTEAFF	TGTGCCAGCAGATTGACAGGGGTCACTGAAGCTTTCTTT
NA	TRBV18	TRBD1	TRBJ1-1	CASSPPNRGLHTEAFF	TGTGCCAGCTCACCACCTAACAGGGGGCTCCACACTGAAGCTTTCTTT
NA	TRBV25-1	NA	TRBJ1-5	CASRLGLTDRISNQPQHF	TGTGCCAGCAGATTAGGGCTGACAGACCGAATTAGCAATCAGCCCCAGCATTTT
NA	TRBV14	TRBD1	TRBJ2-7	CASSPTGTGIWEQYF	TGTGCCAGCAGCCCAACCGGGACAGGGATATGGGAGCAGTACTTC
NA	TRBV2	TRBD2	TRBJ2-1	CASTRTSAQEQFF	TGTGCCAGCACGCGGACTAGTGCCCAGGAGCAGTTCTTC
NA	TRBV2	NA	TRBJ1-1	CAGKLHSGNTEAFF	TGTGCCGGAAAGCTTCATTCGGGGAACACTGAAGCTTTCTTT
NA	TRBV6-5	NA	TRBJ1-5	CASSYDGNQPQHF	TGTGCCAGCAGCTATGACGGGAATCAGCCCCAGCATTTT
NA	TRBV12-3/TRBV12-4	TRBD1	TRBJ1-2	CASTRTGWLGYTF	TGTGCCAGCACACGGACAGGGTGGTTAGGCTACACCTTC
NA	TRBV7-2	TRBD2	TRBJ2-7	CASSLGRGVRNEQYF	TGTGCCAGCAGCTTAGGGCGGGGGGTAAGAAACGAGCAGTACTTC
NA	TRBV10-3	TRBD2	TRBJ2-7	CAISDLVLSGGLNYEQYF	TGTGCCATCAGTGATTTGGTCCTTAGCGGGGGCCTAAACTACGAGCAGTACTTC
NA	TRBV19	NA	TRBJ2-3	CASSITLGVTDTQYF	TGTGCCAGTAGTATAACTCTAGGAGTCACAGATACGCAGTATTTT
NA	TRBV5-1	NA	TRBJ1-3	CASSLEPVGSGNTIYF	TGCGCCAGCAGCTTGGAGCCGGTTGGCTCTGGAAACACCATATATTTT
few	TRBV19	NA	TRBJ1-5	CASSRGEEWPQHF	TGTGCCAGTAGTCGGGGGGAGGAGTGGCCCCAGCATTTT
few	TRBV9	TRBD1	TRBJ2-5	CASSVGASDRGGETQYF	TGTGCCAGCAGCGTAGGCGCATCCGACAGGGGAGGAGAGACCCAGTACTTC
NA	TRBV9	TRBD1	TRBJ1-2	CASSVDPGQGGYGYTF	TGTGCCAGCAGCGTAGACCCTGGACAGGGAGGCTATGGCTACACCTTC
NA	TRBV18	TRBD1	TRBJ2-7	CASSPPGQGYEQYF	TGTGCCAGCTCACCACCGGGACAGGGTTACGAGCAGTACTTC
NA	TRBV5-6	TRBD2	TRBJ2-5	CASSLTSGRVETQYF	TGTGCCAGCAGCCTGACTAGCGGGAGGGTGGAGACCCAGTACTTC
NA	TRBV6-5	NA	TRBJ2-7	CASRPQGLMNEQYF	TGTGCCAGCAGGCCACAGGGCCTTATGAACGAGCAGTACTTC
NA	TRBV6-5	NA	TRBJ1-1	CASSSGQLNTEAFF	TGTGCCAGCAGTTCCGGACAGCTAAACACTGAAGCTTTCTTT
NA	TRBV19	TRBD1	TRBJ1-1	CASSINRGTEAFF	TGTGCCAGTAGTATAAACAGGGGCACTGAAGCTTTCTTT
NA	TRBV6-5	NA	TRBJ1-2	CASSRTGTGYTF	TGTGCCAGCAGTCGTACAGGTACTGGCTACACCTTC